The 19 T cell receptor beta chains reported below all come from one sample, sequenced in a study of control samples from healthy donors and cancer patients. Profiling relied on immunoSEQ multiplex PCR, and the TCRdb table lists in-frame clones only, not all of them. The sample contains under 450,000 clones, around nine tenths of which appear only once. The sequencing input was PBMCs. These receptors came from a man aged 35-49 years with head and neck cancer.

The V call is TRBV5-1, the J call TRBJ1-5, with D hard to call. Germline V lookup: CDR1 SGHRS, CDR2 YFSETQ. Trimming cost V 4 bases and J 0 bases, with 8 bases left between them. The CDR3 extends over 14 amino acids. CDR3 sequence: CASSAGPSNQPQHF. In DNA, the CDR3 is TGCGCCAGCAGCGCGGGTCCTAGCAATCAGCCCCAGCATTTT.

The chain is built from TRBV25-1 and TRBJ1-5; the match to TRBD1 covers 11 bases. The germline CDR1 and CDR2 sequences are MGHDK and SYGVNS. The V gene end was trimmed by 9 bases and the J gene end by 7 bases; junction bases not matched to a gene: 5. The CDR3 spans 13 residues. CDR3 sequence reads: CASRDRGDQPQHF. CDR3 coding DNA: TGTGCCAGTCGGGACAGGGGGGACCAGCCCCAGCATTTT. Full variable domain (remainder filled in from reference TRBV25-1 and TRBJ1-5): EADIYQTPRYLVIGTGKKITLECSQTMGHDKMYWYQQDPGMELHLIHYSYGVNSTEKGDLSSESTVSRIRTEHFPLTLESARPSHTSQYLCASRDRGDQPQHFGDGTRLSIL.

The rearrangement joins TRBV19 to TRBJ2-7, with D possibly being TRBD1 or TRBD2 (5 bases each). This CDR3 has 13 residues. Germline-derived CDR1 and CDR2 are LNHDA and SQIVND (reference sequence). V shed 7 bases and J shed 7 bases, with 17 bases lying between them. The CDR3 DNA reads TGTGCCAGTACCCCCCCAGGGACGGGGGAGCAGTACTTC. Translating it yields CASTPPGTGEQYF.

The chain recombines TRBV27 with TRBJ1-1; 7 nucleotides line up with TRBD1. The CDR3 is 18 amino acids. Germline V CDR1 and CDR2: MNHEY, SMNVEV (reference sequence). The V gene end was trimmed by 3 bases and the J gene end by 1 base; junction bases not matched to a gene: 14. The CDR3 DNA sequence: TGTGCCAGCAGTTTTAGGGGATCGGGACAGCCGAAGAACACTGAAGCTTTCTTT. It translates to CASSFRGSGQPKNTEAFF.

This chain joins TRBV6-6 and TRBJ1-4; possibly TRBD1 for D (5 bases). The CDR3 runs 13 residues. V lost 4 bases and J 8 bases, leaving 11 bases between the germline ends. CDR1 and CDR2 (germline): MNHNY, SVGAGI (reference sequence). The CDR3 nucleotides read TGTGCCAGCAGTTCGGGGCTGGGCGAAAAACTGTTTTTT. Its protein is CASSSGLGEKLFF.

The genes are TRBV30 and TRBJ2-6; D gene uncertain. Trimming removed 7 bases at V and 1 base at J, with 23 bases between. Germline V lookup: CDR1 GTSNPN, CDR2 SVGIG (reference sequence). CDR3 length equals 18 residues. The CDR3 protein is CAFPSVSGLLSGANVLTF. The CDR3 DNA reads TGTGCCTTTCCTTCCGTATCCGGCCTCTTGTCTGGGGCCAACGTCCTGACTTTC. Together with reference TRBV30 and TRBJ2-6, the CDR3 gives the full variable domain: SQTIHQWPATLVQPVGSPLSLECTVEGTSNPNLYWYRQAAGRGLQLLFYSVGIGQISSEVPQNLSASRPQDRQFILSSKKLLLSDSGFYLCAFPSVSGLLSGANVLTFGAGSRLTVL.

V usage is TRBV14 and J usage is TRBJ2-1; D gene unclear. The CDR3 loop spans 14 amino acids. Between the trimmed V and J ends, which lost 2 bases and 0 bases, there was a span of 5 bases. CDR1 is SGHDN, CDR2 FVKESK, per germline. Here the CDR3 DNA reads TGTGCCAGCAGCCAACTATACTCCTACAATGAGCAGTTCTTC. Translation gives CASSQLYSYNEQFF.

The J gene is TRBJ2-3, the V gene TRBV4-2; D remains ambiguous. Germline loops: CDR1 LGHNA, CDR2 YNFKEQ. This CDR3 has 14 amino acids. Trimming removed 2 bases from V and 14 bases from J, with 20 bases in between. The CDR3 is CASSQRVRTDFVYF. The CDR3 nucleotides read TGTGCCAGCAGCCAACGGGTTAGGACGGATTTCGTGTATTTT.

This sequence joins TRBV28 and TRBJ2-5; TRBD1 might be the D (6 bases). Trimming took off 4 bases at V and 5 bases at J, with 14 bases between the two ends. The CDR3 is 14 amino acids. Germline V gene data show CDR1 as MDHEN and CDR2 as SYDVKM. The CDR3 protein is CASSSDYRVETQYF. In nucleotides, the CDR3 is TGTGCCAGCAGTTCTGACTACAGGGTGGAGACCCAGTACTTC.

The rearrangement links TRBV28 to TRBJ2-7, with 8 bases aligning to TRBD2. The germline gives CDR1 MDHEN, CDR2 SYDVKM. V gave up 5 bases and J gave up 6 bases; unmatched junction bases: 9. The CDR3 has 14 amino acids. For the CDR3, the DNA is TGTGCCAGCAGTAGCGGGAGCTTTGGGGCCGAGCAGTACTTC. Residues: CASSSGSFGAEQYF.

This chain joins TRBV3-1 (or the pseudogene TRBV3-2) and TRBJ2-7; perhaps D is TRBD1 or TRBD2 (5 bases each). The CDR3 length is 16 residues. The germline gives CDR1 LGHDT, CDR2 YNNKEL (reference sequence). V gave up 4 bases and J gave up 4 bases, with 20 bases separating them. The CDR3 sequence is CASSPSSPGPAYEQYF. Written as DNA, the CDR3 is TGTGCCAGCAGCCCCTCCTCCCCGGGACCGGCATACGAGCAGTACTTC.

The chain employs TRBV4-1 and TRBJ1-5; no clear D. The germline V gene has CDR1 MGHRA and CDR2 YSYEKL. The CDR3 totals 17 residues. V lost 0 bases and J 0 bases, leaving 12 bases between the germline ends. CDR3: CASSQEWQLYSNQPQHF. The CDR3 DNA reads TGCGCCAGCAGCCAAGAGTGGCAGCTTTATAGCAATCAGCCCCAGCATTTT.

The chain has TRBV11-2 and TRBJ1-6; the D is unclear. Trimming left V 3 bases short and J 0 bases short, with 6 bases between. The CDR3 length is 15 residues. Germline loops: CDR1 SGHAT, CDR2 FQNNGV. DNA of the CDR3: TGTGCCAGCAGCTTCGGCAGCTCCTATAATTCACCCCTCCACTTT. The encoded protein is CASSFGSSYNSPLHF.

The genes are TRBV7-9 and TRBJ2-1, with D tentatively TRBD2 (5 bases). Trimming stripped 8 bases from V and 5 bases from J, with 10 bases between. CDR1 and CDR2 from the germline V gene are SEHNR and FQNEAQ (reference sequence). The CDR3 spans 12 residues. This chain's CDR3 is CASGRDHNEQFF. The CDR3 DNA is TGTGCCAGCGGCCGGGATCACAATGAGCAGTTCTTC.

The chain joins TRBV21-1 to TRBJ2-7; TRBD2, the table's D call, was not compared with the DNA. TRBV21-1 is labeled a pseudogene. The CDR3 is 14 amino acids. The CDR3 bases are TGTGCCAGCAGCCTACACGGGGGTTCCTACGAGCAGTACTTC. Protein: CASSLHGGSYEQYF.

This chain joins TRBV29-1 and TRBJ2-3, with TRBD2 as a possible D gene (6 bases). V lost 8 bases to trimming and J lost 0 bases, with 9 bases between them. Germline-derived CDR1 and CDR2 are SQVTM and ANQGSEA. This CDR3 is 12 amino acids long. DNA for the CDR3: TGCAGCACTCGGGAGAGCACAGATACGCAGTATTTT. Protein: CSTRESTDTQYF.

The chain recombines TRBV19 with TRBJ1-1; possible D gene TRBD1, 5 bases. From germline, CDR1 is LNHDA and CDR2 SQIVND (reference sequence). V lost 1 base to trimming and J lost 3 bases, with 12 bases between them. There are 15 residues in the CDR3. Here the CDR3 reads CASSIGVGPYTEAFF. The CDR3 coding sequence is TGTGCCAGTAGTATAGGGGTGGGACCGTACACTGAAGCTTTCTTT.

The V and J genes are TRBV6-2 or TRBV6-3 and TRBJ2-1; the match to TRBD1 covers 8 bases. From germline, CDR1 is MNHEY and CDR2 SVGEGT. The V segment lost 4 bases and the J segment 3 bases; nucleotides outside the gene matches: 14. This CDR3 contains 18 residues. The CDR3 spells CASSSEMQTGALYNEQFF. CDR3 DNA: TGTGCCAGCAGTTCGGAAATGCAGACAGGGGCCCTCTACAATGAGCAGTTCTTC.

A remark on this clone: The identical CDR3 is also encoded by other nucleotide sequences in the sample. The chain employs TRBV4-1 and TRBJ1-5, with a tentative D call TRBD1 (5 bases). Per the germline V gene, CDR1 is MGHRA and CDR2 is YSYEKL. V lost 0 bases and J lost 2, with 8 bases in between. The CDR3 extends over 15 amino acids. The CDR3 DNA sequence: TGCGCCAGCAGCCAAGATGGGGGGGGCAATCAGCCCCAGCATTTT. This sequence encodes CASSQDGGGNQPQHF.